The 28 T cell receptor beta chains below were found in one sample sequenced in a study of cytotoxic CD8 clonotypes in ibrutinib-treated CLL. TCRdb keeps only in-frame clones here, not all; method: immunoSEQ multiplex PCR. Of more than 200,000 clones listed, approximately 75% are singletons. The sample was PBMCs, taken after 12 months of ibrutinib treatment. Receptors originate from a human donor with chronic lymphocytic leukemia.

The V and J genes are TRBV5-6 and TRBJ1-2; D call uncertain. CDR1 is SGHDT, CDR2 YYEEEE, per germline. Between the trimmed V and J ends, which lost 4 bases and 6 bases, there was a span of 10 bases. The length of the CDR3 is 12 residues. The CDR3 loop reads CASSPGGNGYTF. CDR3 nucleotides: TGTGCCAGCAGCCCAGGCGGGAATGGCTACACCTTC.

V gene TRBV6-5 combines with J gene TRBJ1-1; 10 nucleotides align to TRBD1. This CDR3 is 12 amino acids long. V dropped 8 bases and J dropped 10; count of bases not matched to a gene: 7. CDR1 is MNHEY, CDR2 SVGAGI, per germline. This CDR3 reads CASLGQGLVAFF. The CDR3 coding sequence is TGTGCCAGCTTGGGACAGGGGTTGGTAGCTTTCTTT.

The CDR3: CASRNTYSNQPQHF. The CDR3 DNA reads as TGTGCCAGCAGGAACACCTATAGCAATCAGCCCCAGCATTTT. The chain recombines TRBV7-2 with TRBJ1-5; no clear D gene. V lost 6 bases and J lost 0, with 9 bases in between. Germline V gene lookup returns CDR1 SGHTA and CDR2 FQGNSA. The CDR3 sequence is 14 residues long.

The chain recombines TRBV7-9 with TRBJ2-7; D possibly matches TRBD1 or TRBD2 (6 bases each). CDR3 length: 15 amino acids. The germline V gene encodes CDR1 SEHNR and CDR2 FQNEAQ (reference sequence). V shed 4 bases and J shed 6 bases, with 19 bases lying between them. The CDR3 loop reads CASSSWGAAGLEQYF. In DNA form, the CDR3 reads TGTGCCAGCAGCTCATGGGGGGCGGCGGGTCTCGAGCAGTACTTC.

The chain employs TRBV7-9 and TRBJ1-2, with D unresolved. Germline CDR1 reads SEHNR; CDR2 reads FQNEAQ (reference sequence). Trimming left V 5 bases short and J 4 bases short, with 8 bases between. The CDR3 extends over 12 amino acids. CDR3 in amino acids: CASSKEGYGYTF. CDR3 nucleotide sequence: TGTGCCAGCAGCAAGGAGGGCTATGGCTACACCTTC. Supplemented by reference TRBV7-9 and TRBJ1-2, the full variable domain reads DTGVSQNPRHKITKRGQNVTFRCDPISEHNRLYWYRQTLGQGPEFLTYFQNEAQLEKSRLLSDRFSAERPKGSFSTLEIQRTEQGDSAMYLCASSKEGYGYTFGSGTRLTVV.

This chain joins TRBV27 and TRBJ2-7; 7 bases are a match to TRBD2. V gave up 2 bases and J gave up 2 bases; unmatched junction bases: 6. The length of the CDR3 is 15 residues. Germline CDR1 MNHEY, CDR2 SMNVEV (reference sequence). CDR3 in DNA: TGTGCCAGCAGTTTAAGGCGGGAGAGCCCCTACGAGCAGTACTTC. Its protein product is CASSLRRESPYEQYF.

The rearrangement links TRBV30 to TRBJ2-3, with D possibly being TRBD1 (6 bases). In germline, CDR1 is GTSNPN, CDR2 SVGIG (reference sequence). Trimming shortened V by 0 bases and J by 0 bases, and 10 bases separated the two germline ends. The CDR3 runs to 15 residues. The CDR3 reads CAWSVQGLSTDTQYF. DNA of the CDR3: TGTGCCTGGAGTGTACAGGGTCTTAGCACAGATACGCAGTATTTT.

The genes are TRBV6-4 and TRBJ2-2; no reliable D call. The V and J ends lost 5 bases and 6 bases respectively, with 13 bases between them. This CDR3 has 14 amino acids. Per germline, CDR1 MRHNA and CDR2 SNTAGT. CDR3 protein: CASSNRASAGELFF. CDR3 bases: TGTGCCAGCAGTAATCGGGCCTCAGCCGGGGAGCTGTTTTTT.

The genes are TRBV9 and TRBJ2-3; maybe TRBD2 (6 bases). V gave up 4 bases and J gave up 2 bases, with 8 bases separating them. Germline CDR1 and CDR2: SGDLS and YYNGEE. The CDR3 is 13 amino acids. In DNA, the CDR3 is TGTGCCAGCAGCACGGGGGTCACAGATACGCAGTATTTT. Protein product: CASSTGVTDTQYF.

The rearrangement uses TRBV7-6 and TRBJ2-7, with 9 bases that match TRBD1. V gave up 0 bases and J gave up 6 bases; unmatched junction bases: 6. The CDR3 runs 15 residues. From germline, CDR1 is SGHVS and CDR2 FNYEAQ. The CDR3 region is CASSLAGTGLGEQYF. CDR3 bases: TGTGCCAGCAGCTTAGCTGGGACAGGGTTGGGCGAGCAGTACTTC. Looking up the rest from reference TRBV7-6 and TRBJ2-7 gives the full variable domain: GAGVSQSPRYKVTKRGQDVALRCDPISGHVSLYWYRQALGQGPEFLTYFNYEAQQDKSGLPNDRFSAERPEGSISTLTIQRTEQRDSAMYRCASSLAGTGLGEQYFGPGTRLTVT.

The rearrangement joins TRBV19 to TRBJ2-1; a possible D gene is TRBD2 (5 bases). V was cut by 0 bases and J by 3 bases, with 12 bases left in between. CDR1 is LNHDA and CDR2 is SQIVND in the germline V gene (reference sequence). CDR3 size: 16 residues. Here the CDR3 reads CASSIDRGSVYNEQFF. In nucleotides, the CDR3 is TGTGCCAGTAGTATAGATCGGGGTAGCGTCTACAATGAGCAGTTCTTC.

CDR3 protein: CASSSAQYNEQFF. The CDR3, as DNA: TGTGCCAGCAGCTCAGCCCAGTACAATGAGCAGTTCTTC. The V and J genes are TRBV11-3 and TRBJ2-1; no firm D call. Germline V CDR1 and CDR2: SGHNT, YENEEA. The ends were cut back, 4 bases at V and 4 bases at J, with 8 bases in the middle. This CDR3 has 13 residues.

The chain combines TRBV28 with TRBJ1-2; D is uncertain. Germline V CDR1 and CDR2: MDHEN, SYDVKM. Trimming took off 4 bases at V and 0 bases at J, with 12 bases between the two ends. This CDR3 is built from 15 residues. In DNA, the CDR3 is TGTGCCAGCAGTTCCGGACGGAGAGCTAACTATGGCTACACCTTC. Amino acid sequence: CASSSGRRANYGYTF.

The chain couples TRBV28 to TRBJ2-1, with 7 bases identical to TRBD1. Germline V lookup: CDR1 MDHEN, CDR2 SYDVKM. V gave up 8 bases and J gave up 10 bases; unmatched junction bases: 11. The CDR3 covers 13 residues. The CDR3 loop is CASVNNRGGEQFF. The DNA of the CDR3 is TGTGCCAGCGTGAACAACAGGGGTGGGGAGCAGTTCTTC. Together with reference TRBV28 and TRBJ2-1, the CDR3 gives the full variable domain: DVKVTQSSRYLVKRTGEKVFLECVQDMDHENMFWYRQDPGLGLRLIYFSYDVKMKEKGDIPEGYSVSREKKERFSLILESASTNQTSMYLCASVNNRGGEQFFGPGTRLTVL.

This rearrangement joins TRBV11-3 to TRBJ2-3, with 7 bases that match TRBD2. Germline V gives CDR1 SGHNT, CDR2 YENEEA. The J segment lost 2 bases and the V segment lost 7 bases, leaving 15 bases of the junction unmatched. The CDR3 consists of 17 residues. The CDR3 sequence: CASTIQRGVRITDTQYF. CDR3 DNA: TGTGCCAGCACCATCCAGCGGGGCGTAAGGATCACAGATACGCAGTATTTT. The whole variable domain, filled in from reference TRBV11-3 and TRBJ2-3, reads EAGVVQSPRYKIIEKKQPVAFWCNPISGHNTLYWYLQNLGQGPELLIRYENEEAVDDSQLPKDRFSAERLKGVDSTLKIQPAELGDSAVYLCASTIQRGVRITDTQYFGPGTRLTVL.

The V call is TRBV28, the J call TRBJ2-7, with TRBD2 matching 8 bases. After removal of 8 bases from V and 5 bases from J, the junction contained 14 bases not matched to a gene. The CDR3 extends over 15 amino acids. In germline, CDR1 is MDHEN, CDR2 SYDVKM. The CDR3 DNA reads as TGTGCCAGCGCCATAAACGGGGGGGGTTTTCACGAGCAGTACTTC. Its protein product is CASAINGGGFHEQYF.

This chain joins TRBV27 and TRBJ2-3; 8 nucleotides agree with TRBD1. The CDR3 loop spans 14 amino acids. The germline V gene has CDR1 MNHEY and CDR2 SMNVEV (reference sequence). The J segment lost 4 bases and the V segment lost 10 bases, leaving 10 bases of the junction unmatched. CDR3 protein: CATHRGTRSDTQYF. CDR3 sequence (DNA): TGTGCCACCCACAGGGGGACAAGGTCAGATACGCAGTATTTT.

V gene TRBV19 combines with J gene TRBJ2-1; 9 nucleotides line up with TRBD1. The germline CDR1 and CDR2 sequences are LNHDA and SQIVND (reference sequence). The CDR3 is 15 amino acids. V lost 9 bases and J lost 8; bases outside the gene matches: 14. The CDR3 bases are TGTGCCAGCACCCTCGGGGGACAGGGAATCCATGAGCAGTTCTTC. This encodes CASTLGGQGIHEQFF.

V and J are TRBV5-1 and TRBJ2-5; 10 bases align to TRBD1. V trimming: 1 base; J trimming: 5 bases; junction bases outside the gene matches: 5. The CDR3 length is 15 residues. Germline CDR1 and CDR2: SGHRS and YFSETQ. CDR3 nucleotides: TGCGCCAGCAGCTTGTATGGGACAGGGGTGGAGACCCAGTACTTC. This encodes CASSLYGTGVETQYF. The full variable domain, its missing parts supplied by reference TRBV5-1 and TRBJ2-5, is KAGVTQTPRYLIKTRGQQVTLSCSPISGHRSVSWYQQTPGQGLQFLFEYFSETQRNKGNFPGRFSGRQFSNSRSEMNVSTLELGDSALYLCASSLYGTGVETQYFGPGTRLLVL.

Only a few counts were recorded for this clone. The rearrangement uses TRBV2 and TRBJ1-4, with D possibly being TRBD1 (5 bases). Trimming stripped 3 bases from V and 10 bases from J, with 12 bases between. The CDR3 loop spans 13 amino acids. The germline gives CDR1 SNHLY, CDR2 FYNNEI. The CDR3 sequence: CASSEAGQGKLFF. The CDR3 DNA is TGTGCCAGCAGTGAGGCAGGTCAGGGAAAACTGTTTTTT.

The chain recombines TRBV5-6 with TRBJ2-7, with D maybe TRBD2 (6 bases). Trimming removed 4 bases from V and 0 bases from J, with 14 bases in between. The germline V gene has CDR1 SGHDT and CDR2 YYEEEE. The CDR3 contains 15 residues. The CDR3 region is CASSRGVGSSYEQYF. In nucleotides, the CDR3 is TGTGCCAGCAGCCGCGGTGTCGGGAGCTCCTACGAGCAGTACTTC.

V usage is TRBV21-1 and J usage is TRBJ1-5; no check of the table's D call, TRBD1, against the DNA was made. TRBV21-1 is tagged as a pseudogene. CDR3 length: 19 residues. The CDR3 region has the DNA TGTGCCAGCAGCGAAACCGGGACAGTGGGTCAGGATAGCAATCAGCCCCAGCATTTT. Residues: CASSETGTVGQDSNQPQHF.

CDR3 amino acids: CASSPGQGGYEQYF. The CDR3 coding sequence is TGCGCCAGCAGCCCCGGACAGGGCGGTTACGAGCAGTACTTC. This chain joins TRBV5-1 and TRBJ2-5, with TRBD1 identical over 8 bases. Judging by the DNA end, TRBJ2-7 fits better; the J call may be wrong. This CDR3 has 14 residues. Germline V gene data show CDR1 as SGHRS and CDR2 as YFSETQ.

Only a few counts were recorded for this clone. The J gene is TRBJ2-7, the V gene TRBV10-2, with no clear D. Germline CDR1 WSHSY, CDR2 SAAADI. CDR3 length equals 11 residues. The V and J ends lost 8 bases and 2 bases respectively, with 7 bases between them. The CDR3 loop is CASPYPYEQYF. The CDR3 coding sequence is TGCGCCAGCCCTTATCCCTACGAGCAGTACTTC.

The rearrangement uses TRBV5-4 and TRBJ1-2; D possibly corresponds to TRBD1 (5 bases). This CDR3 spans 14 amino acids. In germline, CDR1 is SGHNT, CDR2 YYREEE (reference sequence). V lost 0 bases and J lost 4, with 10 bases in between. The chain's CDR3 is CASSLVDSFYGYTF. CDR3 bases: TGTGCCAGCAGCTTGGTTGACAGCTTCTATGGCTACACCTTC.

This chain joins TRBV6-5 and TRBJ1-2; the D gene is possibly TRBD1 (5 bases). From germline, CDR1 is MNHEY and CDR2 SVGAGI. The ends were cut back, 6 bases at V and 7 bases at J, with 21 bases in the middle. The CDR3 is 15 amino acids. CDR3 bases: TGTGCCAGCAGCCGCGGTCGTCCGGATAGGGGTGGCTACACCTTC. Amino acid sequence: CASSRGRPDRGGYTF.

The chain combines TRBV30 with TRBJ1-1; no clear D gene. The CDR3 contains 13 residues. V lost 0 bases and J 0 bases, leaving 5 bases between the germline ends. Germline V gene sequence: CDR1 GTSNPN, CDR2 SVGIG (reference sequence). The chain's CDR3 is CAWSVHMNTEAFF. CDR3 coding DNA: TGTGCCTGGAGTGTCCATATGAACACTGAAGCTTTCTTT.

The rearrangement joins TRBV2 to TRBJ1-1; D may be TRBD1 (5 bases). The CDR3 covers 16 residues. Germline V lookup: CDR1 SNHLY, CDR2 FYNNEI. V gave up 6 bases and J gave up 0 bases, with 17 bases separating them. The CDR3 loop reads CASRDMRQGLNTEAFF. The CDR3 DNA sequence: TGTGCCAGCAGGGATATGAGGCAGGGATTGAACACTGAAGCTTTCTTT.